This T cell receptor (beta chain) is from a study of shared clonotypes between healthy human individuals. Turning to this clone: What it recognizes is unknown. Other DNA sequences in this specimen translate into the identical CDR3.

Original methodology: From ImmunoSEQ came sequences covering only the junction and carrying no quality scores, so filtering differed. The table came from immunoSEQ multiplex PCR; TCRdb's copy has only in-frame clones and leaves some out. That table supplies the V and J calls and clone size; D and trimming were determined from the DNA. The data show millions of clones, 90% to 95% seen once. The CDR3 spans 14 residues. V lost 3 bases and J lost 0; bases outside the gene matches: 1. The germline CDR1 and CDR2 sequences are GTSNPN and SVGIG (reference sequence). Broader study findings: The study found lower generation probabilities in non-shared clonotypes than in those shared by all four donors.

This sequence joins TRBV30 and TRBJ2-3, with 9 bases lining up with TRBD2. The sequencing input was naive CD4+ T cells sorted from blood. Subset of the sample: CD45RA+ positively selected. This TCR derives from a man in his late teens or twenties in good health. The CDR3 is CAWRREGSTDTQYF. For the CDR3, the DNA is TGTGCCTGGAGGCGGGAGGGAAGCACAGATACGCAGTATTTT. Full variable domain (outside the CDR3, taken from reference TRBV30 and TRBJ2-3): SQTIHQWPATLVQPVGSPLSLECTVEGTSNPNLYWYRQAAGRGLQLLFYSVGIGQISSEVPQNLSASRPQDRQFILSSKKLLLSDSGFYLCAWRREGSTDTQYFGPGTRLTVL.